Each of the 31 T cell receptor beta chains below was sequenced from the same sample in a study of blood T cell repertoires in COVID-19. Measured with immunoSEQ multiplex PCR; TCRdb has only the in-frame clones, and not every one. The sample consists of 45,000 to 60,000 clones, around 82% of them appearing once. The sample was peripheral blood. The receptors originated from a woman of 80 years or more with acute or convalescent COVID-19.

This CDR3 reads CASSLRVLAGGTPDTQYF. The CDR3 nucleotides read TGTGCCAGCAGCTTAAGAGTACTAGCGGGCGGGACCCCAGATACGCAGTATTTT. This chain links TRBV7-2 with TRBJ2-3, with 9 bases identical to TRBD2. After removal of 2 bases from V and 4 bases from J, the junction contained 13 bases not matched to a gene. The germline gives CDR1 SGHTA, CDR2 FQGNSA. The CDR3 spans 18 residues.

The chain links TRBV11-3 to TRBJ2-7, with 7 positions matching TRBD1. The CDR3 contains 15 residues. Germline V CDR1 and CDR2: SGHNT, YENEEA. V dropped 5 bases and J dropped 3; count of bases not matched to a gene: 10. The DNA for the CDR3 is TGTGCCAGCAGCCCAGGACCGGGACAGTTCTACGAGCAGTACTTC. Translating it yields CASSPGPGQFYEQYF.

The gene calls are TRBV6-2 or TRBV6-3 and TRBJ1-1, with a possible D match to TRBD1 (5 bases). CDR1 MNHEY and CDR2 SVGEGT come from the germline V gene. V lost 5 bases, J lost 2 bases, and 9 bases lay in between. This CDR3 is 13 amino acids long. This CDR3 is CASSNRLNTEAFF. As DNA, the CDR3 is TGTGCCAGCAGTAACAGGTTAAACACTGAAGCTTTCTTT.

This clone turned up a few times. The chain joins TRBV11-2 to TRBJ1-1; D is unresolved. V lost 0 bases, J lost 1 base, and 3 bases lay in between. The CDR3 has 13 residues. The germline V gene has CDR1 SGHAT and CDR2 FQNNGV. CDR3 coding DNA: TGTGCCAGCAGCTTAGACTCGAACACTGAAGCTTTCTTT. The encoded protein is CASSLDSNTEAFF. Full variable domain (missing parts from reference TRBV11-2 and TRBJ1-1): EAGVAQSPRYKIIEKRQSVAFWCNPISGHATLYWYQQILGQGPKLLIQFQNNGVVDDSQLPKDRFSAERLKGVDSTLKIQPAKLEDSAVYLCASSLDSNTEAFFGQGTRLTVV.

This sequence joins TRBV5-4 and TRBJ2-6, with D possibly TRBD1 on 5 matching bases. CDR3 size: 16 residues. The germline gives CDR1 SGHNT, CDR2 YYREEE (reference sequence). Trimming took off 6 bases at V and 2 bases at J, with 15 bases between the two ends. CDR3: CASTLGGAPGANVLTF. CDR3 DNA: TGTGCCAGCACCCTTGGTGGGGCTCCTGGGGCCAACGTCCTGACTTTC.

The chain recombines TRBV5-1 with TRBJ1-1, with 7 bases lining up with TRBD1. V lost 4 bases, J lost 1 base, and 7 bases stayed unmatched. The CDR3 extends over 15 amino acids. The V gene's germline CDR1 is SGHRS and CDR2 YFSETQ. The CDR3 coding sequence is TGCGCCAGCAGCCCACTACAGGGGACGAACACTGAAGCTTTCTTT. Residues: CASSPLQGTNTEAFF.

The chain recombines TRBV28 with TRBJ1-6; 7 nucleotides line up with TRBD1. Germline values: CDR1 MDHEN, CDR2 SYDVKM. There are 14 residues in the CDR3. After removal of 6 bases from V and 9 bases from J, the junction contained 8 bases not matched to a gene. Written as DNA, the CDR3 is TGTGCCAGCAGCAGACAGGGAGTAGGTTCACCCCTCCACTTT. Translating gives CASSRQGVGSPLHF.

The chain recombines TRBV5-1 with TRBJ1-1, with D perhaps TRBD1 (5 bases). Trimming stripped 6 bases from V and 4 bases from J, with 7 bases between. The CDR3 spans 11 residues. Germline V gene data show CDR1 as SGHRS and CDR2 as YFSETQ. This chain's CDR3 is CASIGVTEAFF. The CDR3 DNA reads TGCGCCAGCATAGGGGTCACTGAAGCTTTCTTT.

The chain is built from TRBV5-1 and TRBJ2-2; 7 bases are shared with TRBD1. Germline V gene data show CDR1 as SGHRS and CDR2 as YFSETQ. CDR3 length: 15 amino acids. V was clipped by 0 bases and J by 5 bases; unmatched bases: 4. CDR3 nucleotides: TGCGCCAGCAGCTTGGGTGACAGGGTGACCGGGGAGCTGTTTTTT. Protein: CASSLGDRVTGELFF.

The gene calls are TRBV2 and TRBJ1-2; the match to TRBD1 covers 8 bases. The germline V gene encodes CDR1 SNHLY and CDR2 FYNNEI. With 4 bases clipped from V and 2 bases from J, the junction kept 15 bases outside the gene matches. The CDR3 runs 18 residues. DNA for the CDR3: TGTGCCAGCAGTGCCATTATCGGTATGGGGACAGGAAACTATGGCTACACCTTC. Residues: CASSAIIGMGTGNYGYTF.

The rearrangement uses TRBV5-5 and TRBJ2-7; perhaps TRBD1 as D (8 bases). Trimming cost V 4 bases and J 2 bases, with 16 bases left between them. This CDR3 has 15 amino acids. Germline V gives CDR1 SGHKS, CDR2 YYEKEE (reference sequence). The CDR3 reads CASSRGQGGPYEQYF. DNA of the CDR3: TGTGCCAGCAGCCGTGGACAGGGAGGGCCCTACGAGCAGTACTTC.

The genes are TRBV7-3 and TRBJ2-2; 10 nucleotides align to TRBD2. Germline V gene data show CDR1 as SGHTA and CDR2 as FQGTGA. V was pared by 3 bases and J by 6 bases, with 10 bases of the junction left unmatched. The CDR3 length is 17 residues. The CDR3 DNA is TGTGCCAGCAGCTTTGGGGGTCTAGCGGGAGCGGCCGGGGAGCTGTTTTTT. Its translation: CASSFGGLAGAAGELFF.

The chain carries TRBV6-1 and TRBJ1-2, with D uncertain. With 3 bases removed from V and 9 bases from J, the gap between germline ends came to 11 bases. The CDR3 length is 12 residues. The germline V gene has CDR1 MNHNS and CDR2 SASEGT. In DNA, the CDR3 is TGTGCCAGCAGTGAGCGGTCCGATCGCTACACCTTC. Residues: CASSERSDRYTF.

The chain is built from TRBV27 and TRBJ1-2, with D maybe TRBD1 (5 bases). Germline V lookup: CDR1 MNHEY, CDR2 SMNVEV (reference sequence). The germline V and J ends were trimmed by 4 bases and 0 bases, with 9 bases remaining between them. CDR3 length: 14 amino acids. CDR3 region: CASSSGGSNYGYTF. The CDR3 region has the DNA TGTGCCAGCAGTTCCGGGGGTTCTAACTATGGCTACACCTTC.

The rearrangement uses TRBV18 and TRBJ2-7, with D possibly matching TRBD1 (6 bases). V lost 3 bases and J 2 bases, leaving 11 bases between the germline ends. The germline V gene has CDR1 KGHSH and CDR2 LQKENI. The CDR3 length is 14 residues. CDR3 coding DNA: TGTGCCAGCTCACCGGTAGACAGGCCCTACGAGCAGTACTTC. The encoded protein is CASSPVDRPYEQYF.

The rearrangement links TRBV29-1 to TRBJ2-5; perhaps TRBD1 as D (5 bases). Trimming pared 4 bases from V and 0 bases from J, leaving 9 bases between. Germline CDR1 is SQVTM and CDR2 is ANQGSEA. The CDR3 contains 13 residues. The CDR3 region is CSVVDSYQETQYF. DNA for the CDR3: TGCAGCGTTGTTGACAGTTACCAAGAGACCCAGTACTTC.

The chain is built from TRBV28 and TRBJ2-1, with TRBD2 as a possible D gene (5 bases). V gave up 5 bases and J gave up 6 bases, with 20 bases separating them. In germline, CDR1 is MDHEN, CDR2 SYDVKM. The CDR3 length is 16 residues. In nucleotides, the CDR3 is TGTGCCAGCAGTCCCTTTAGGGAACTAGTGGTCAATGAGCAGTTCTTC. Translated, it gives CASSPFRELVVNEQFF.

The chain has TRBV5-1 and TRBJ2-2, with 10 bases matching TRBD1. The junction had 6 bases not matched to a gene; V was cut back by 1 base and J by 6 bases. This CDR3 is 16 amino acids long. Germline-derived CDR1 and CDR2 are SGHRS and YFSETQ. CDR3 sequence reads: CASSLKSGTGAGELFF. CDR3 bases: TGCGCCAGCAGCTTGAAGTCCGGGACAGGGGCCGGGGAGCTGTTTTTT.

V and J are TRBV5-8 and TRBJ2-1; perhaps TRBD1 as D (6 bases). There are 16 residues in the CDR3. Germline V CDR1 and CDR2: SGHTS, YDEGEE. With 7 bases removed from V and 5 bases from J, the gap between germline ends came to 22 bases. The CDR3 region is CASATGSNSPNNEQFF. CDR3 bases: TGTGCCAGCGCGACAGGCTCAAACAGCCCAAACAATGAGCAGTTCTTC.

The chain uses TRBV30 and TRBJ1-5, with 9 bases identical to TRBD1. The J segment lost 6 bases and the V segment lost 3 bases, leaving 9 bases of the junction unmatched. Germline V gives CDR1 GTSNPN, CDR2 SVGIG (reference sequence). This CDR3 comprises 15 residues. CDR3 residues: CAWRSGTGLAQPQHF. The CDR3 DNA follows: TGTGCCTGGAGGTCCGGGACAGGGCTCGCTCAGCCCCAGCATTTT.

This rearrangement joins TRBV9 to TRBJ2-3; 8 bases map to TRBD2. This CDR3 is 14 amino acids long. Per germline, CDR1 SGDLS and CDR2 YYNGEE. Trimming removed 9 bases from V and 2 bases from J; junction bases left unmatched: 8. CDR3 loop: CATNSGDPTDTQYF. The CDR3 DNA reads as TGTGCCACAAATAGCGGGGACCCCACAGATACGCAGTATTTT.

The rearrangement links TRBV15 to TRBJ2-7, with TRBD1 matching 8 bases. Germline CDR1 and CDR2: LNHNV and YYDKDF (reference sequence). V shed 0 bases and J 6 bases; nucleotides not matched to a gene: 10. The CDR3 is 16 amino acids. The CDR3 region is CATSRDPTGEGGEQYF. CDR3 DNA: TGTGCCACCAGCAGAGATCCGACAGGGGAAGGTGGCGAGCAGTACTTC.

CDR3 amino acids: CAWSVLGGDGYGYTF. The CDR3 DNA is TGTGCCTGGAGTGTACTGGGGGGGGACGGGTATGGCTACACCTTC. The V and J genes are TRBV30 and TRBJ1-2, with D possibly TRBD1 on 5 matching bases. Germline V gives CDR1 GTSNPN, CDR2 SVGIG (reference sequence). The CDR3 extends over 15 amino acids. V was pared by 0 bases and J by 5 bases, with 16 bases between. Together with reference TRBV30 and TRBJ1-2, the CDR3 gives the full variable domain: SQTIHQWPATLVQPVGSPLSLECTVEGTSNPNLYWYRQAAGRGLQLLFYSVGIGQISSEVPQNLSASRPQDRQFILSSKKLLLSDSGFYLCAWSVLGGDGYGYTFGSGTRLTVV.

V and J are TRBV28 and TRBJ2-7; TRBD2 matches 10 bases. The CDR3 loop spans 13 amino acids. Germline V gene lookup returns CDR1 MDHEN and CDR2 SYDVKM. Trimming took 5 bases from V and 6 from J; bases not matched to a gene: 4. The CDR3 protein is CASSKRGGFEQYF. CDR3 sequence (DNA): TGTGCCAGCAGTAAGCGGGGGGGCTTCGAGCAGTACTTC.

V and J are TRBV20-1 and TRBJ2-1; 8 bases are shared with TRBD2. Germline assignment: CDR1 DFQATT and CDR2 SNEGSKA (reference sequence). The CDR3 length is 16 residues. Germline trimming cut 3 bases from V and 6 bases from J; bases unmatched to any gene: 13. The CDR3 region has the DNA TGCAGTGCTAGTTTGATTAGGCGGGAGGCCTTCAATGAGCAGTTCTTC. Translation gives CSASLIRREAFNEQFF.

The gene calls are TRBV5-4 and TRBJ1-2, with unresolved D. CDR1 SGHNT and CDR2 YYREEE come from the germline V gene (reference sequence). V was pared by 4 bases and J by 4 bases, with 11 bases between. CDR3 size: 13 residues. The CDR3 loop is CASSRGDLYGYTF. The CDR3 DNA is TGTGCCAGCAGCCGCGGGGATCTCTATGGCTACACCTTC.

The gene calls are TRBV5-4 and TRBJ2-3; D might be TRBD2 (6 bases). From germline, CDR1 is SGHNT and CDR2 YYREEE (reference sequence). The CDR3 is made up of 15 amino acids. The V end was cut by 1 base, the J end by 0 bases, with 9 bases between. The CDR3 protein is CASSLPGLSTDTQYF. DNA for the CDR3: TGTGCCAGCAGCTTGCCGGGACTGAGCACAGATACGCAGTATTTT.

V and J are TRBV6-5 and TRBJ2-7; perhaps TRBD1 as D (5 bases). CDR3 length: 14 residues. Trimming took off 5 bases at V and 6 bases at J, with 17 bases between the two ends. CDR1 and CDR2 (germline): MNHEY, SVGAGI. CDR3: CASSKPTGTREQYF. DNA for the CDR3: TGTGCCAGCAGTAAACCAACAGGTACTCGCGAGCAGTACTTC.

V is TRBV7-9 and J is TRBJ2-1; TRBD2 matches 15 bases. CDR1 is SEHNR, CDR2 FQNEAQ, per germline (reference sequence). This CDR3 has 17 amino acids. With V trimmed by 5 bases and J by 9 bases, 11 bases remained unmatched. The CDR3 DNA reads as TGTGCCAGCAGCGAACCGATGGGACTAGCGGGAGGTTTTGAGCAGTTCTTC. Protein: CASSEPMGLAGGFEQFF.

The chain recombines TRBV5-7 with TRBJ1-1; D gene uncertain. TRBV5-7 is classed as an ORF, of uncertain function. This CDR3 contains 13 residues. Trimming cost V 6 bases and J 5 bases, with 14 bases left between them. The CDR3 reads CASIPGRATEAFF. CDR3 DNA: TGTGCCAGCATTCCGGGAAGGGCGACTGAAGCTTTCTTT.

The chain joins TRBV21-1 to TRBJ2-6; the tabulated D call, TRBD1, remains unverified against the DNA. TRBV21-1 is a listed pseudogene. The CDR3 covers 17 residues. CDR3 nucleotide sequence: TGTGCCAGCTCGGGGACAGGAGATACCTCTGGGGCCAACGTCCTGACTTTC. As protein: CASSGTGDTSGANVLTF.